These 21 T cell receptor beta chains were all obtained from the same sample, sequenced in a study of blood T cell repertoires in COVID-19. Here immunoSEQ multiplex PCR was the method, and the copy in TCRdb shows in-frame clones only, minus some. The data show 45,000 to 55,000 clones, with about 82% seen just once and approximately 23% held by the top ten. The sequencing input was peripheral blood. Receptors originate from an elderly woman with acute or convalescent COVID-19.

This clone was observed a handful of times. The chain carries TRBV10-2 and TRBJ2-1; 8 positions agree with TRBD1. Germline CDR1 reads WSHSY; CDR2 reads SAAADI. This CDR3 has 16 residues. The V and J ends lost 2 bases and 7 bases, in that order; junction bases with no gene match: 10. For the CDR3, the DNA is TGCGCCAGCAGTGAGACTGGAACAGGGGGTACGAATGAGCAGTTCTTC. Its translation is CASSETGTGGTNEQFF.

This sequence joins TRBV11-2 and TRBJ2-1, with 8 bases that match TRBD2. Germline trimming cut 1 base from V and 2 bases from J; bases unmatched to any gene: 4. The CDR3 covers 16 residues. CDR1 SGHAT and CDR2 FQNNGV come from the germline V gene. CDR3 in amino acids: CASSLATSVAYNEQFF. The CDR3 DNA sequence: TGTGCCAGCAGCTTAGCGACTAGCGTGGCCTACAATGAGCAGTTCTTC.

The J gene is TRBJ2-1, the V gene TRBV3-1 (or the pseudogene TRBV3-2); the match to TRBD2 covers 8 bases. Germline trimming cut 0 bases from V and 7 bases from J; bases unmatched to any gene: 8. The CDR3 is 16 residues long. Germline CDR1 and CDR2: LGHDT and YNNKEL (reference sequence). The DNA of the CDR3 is TGTGCCAGCAGCCAAGATACGATATCGGGGGGGAATGAGCAGTTCTTC. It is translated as CASSQDTISGGNEQFF.

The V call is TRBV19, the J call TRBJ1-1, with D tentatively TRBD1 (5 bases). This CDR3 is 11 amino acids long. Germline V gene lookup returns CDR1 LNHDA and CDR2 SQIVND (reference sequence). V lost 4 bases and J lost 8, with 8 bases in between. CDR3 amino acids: CASSTRQEAFF. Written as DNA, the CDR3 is TGTGCCAGTAGTACTCGACAGGAAGCTTTCTTT.

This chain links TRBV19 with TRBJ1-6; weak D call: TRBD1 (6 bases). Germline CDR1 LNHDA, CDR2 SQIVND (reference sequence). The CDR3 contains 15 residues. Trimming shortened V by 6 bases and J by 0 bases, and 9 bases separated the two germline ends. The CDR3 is CASREGGSYNSPLHF. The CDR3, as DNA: TGTGCCAGTAGAGAAGGGGGCTCCTATAATTCACCCCTCCACTTT.

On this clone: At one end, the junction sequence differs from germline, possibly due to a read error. CDR3 coding DNA: TGTGCCAGCAGCTTTAAGCTCTTT. The encoded protein is CASSFKLF. The chain recombines TRBV5-8 with TRBJ1-1; D gene ambiguous. Looked up from germline, CDR1 is SGHTS and CDR2 is YDEGEE. The CDR3 runs 8 residues.

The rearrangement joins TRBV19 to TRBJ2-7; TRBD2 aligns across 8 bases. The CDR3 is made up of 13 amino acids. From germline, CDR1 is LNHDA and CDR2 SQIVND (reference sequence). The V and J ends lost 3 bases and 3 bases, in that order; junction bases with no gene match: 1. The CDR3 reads CASSITSGYEQYF. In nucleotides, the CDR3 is TGTGCCAGTAGTATTACTAGCGGCTACGAGCAGTACTTC.

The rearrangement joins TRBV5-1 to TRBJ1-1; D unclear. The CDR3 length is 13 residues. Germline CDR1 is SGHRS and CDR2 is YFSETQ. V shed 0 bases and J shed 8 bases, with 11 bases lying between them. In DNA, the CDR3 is TGCGCCAGCAGCTTGGCGCGAAGAGGGGAAGCTTTCTTT. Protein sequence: CASSLARRGEAFF.

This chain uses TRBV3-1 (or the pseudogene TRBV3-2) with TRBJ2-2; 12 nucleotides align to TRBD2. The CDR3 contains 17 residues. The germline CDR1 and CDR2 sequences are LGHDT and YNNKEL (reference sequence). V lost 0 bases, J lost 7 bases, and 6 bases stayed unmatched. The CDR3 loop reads CASSQDLAGGPNGELFF. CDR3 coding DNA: TGTGCCAGCAGCCAAGATCTAGCGGGAGGGCCGAACGGGGAGCTGTTTTTT.

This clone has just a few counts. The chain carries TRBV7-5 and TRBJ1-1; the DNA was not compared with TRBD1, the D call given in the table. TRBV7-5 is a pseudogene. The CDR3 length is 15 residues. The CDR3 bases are TGTGCCAGACCAACCGGGACAGGGGGTTTCTCTGAAGCTTTCTTT. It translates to CARPTGTGGFSEAFF.

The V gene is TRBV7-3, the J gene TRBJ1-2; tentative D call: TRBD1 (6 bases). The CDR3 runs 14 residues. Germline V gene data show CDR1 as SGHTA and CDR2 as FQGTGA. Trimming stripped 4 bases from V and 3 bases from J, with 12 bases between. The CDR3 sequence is CASSSGTRDYGYTF. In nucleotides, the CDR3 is TGTGCCAGCAGCTCAGGGACAAGGGACTATGGCTACACCTTC. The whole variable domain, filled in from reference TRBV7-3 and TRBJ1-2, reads GAGVSQTPSNKVTEKGKYVELRCDPISGHTALYWYRQSLGQGPEFLIYFQGTGAADDSGLPNDRFFAVRPEGSVSTLKIQRTERGDSAVYLCASSSGTRDYGYTFGSGTRLTVV.

The CDR3: CASSQAGGRTDTQYF. The DNA for the CDR3 is TGTGCCAGCAGCCAGGCGGGGGGCCGCACAGATACGCAGTATTTT. The chain joins TRBV9 to TRBJ2-3; 8 bases are shared with TRBD2. The CDR3 has 15 amino acids. V lost 4 bases, J lost 1 base, and 5 bases stayed unmatched. Germline V gene lookup returns CDR1 SGDLS and CDR2 YYNGEE.

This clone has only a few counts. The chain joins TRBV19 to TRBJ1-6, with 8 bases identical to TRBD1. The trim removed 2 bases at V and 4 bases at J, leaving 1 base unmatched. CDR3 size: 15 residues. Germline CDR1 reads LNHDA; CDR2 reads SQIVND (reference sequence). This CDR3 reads CASSITGGYNSPLHF. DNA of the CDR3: TGTGCCAGTAGTATAACAGGGGGGTATAATTCACCCCTCCACTTT. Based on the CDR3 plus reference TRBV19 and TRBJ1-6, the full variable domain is DGGITQSPKYLFRKEGQNVTLSCEQNLNHDAMYWYRQDPGQGLRLIYYSQIVNDFQKGDIAEGYSVSREKKESFPLTVTSAQKNPTAFYLCASSITGGYNSPLHFGNGTRLTVT.

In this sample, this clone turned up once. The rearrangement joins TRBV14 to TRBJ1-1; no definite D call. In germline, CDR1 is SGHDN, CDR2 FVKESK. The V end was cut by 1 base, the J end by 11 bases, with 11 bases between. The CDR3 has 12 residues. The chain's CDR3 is CASSQVGRDAFF. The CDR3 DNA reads TGTGCCAGCAGCCAAGTAGGACGGGATGCTTTCTTT.

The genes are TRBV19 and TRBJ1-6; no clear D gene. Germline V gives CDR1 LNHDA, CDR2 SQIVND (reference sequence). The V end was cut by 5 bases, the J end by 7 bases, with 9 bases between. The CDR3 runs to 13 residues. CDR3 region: CASSAPGNSPLHF. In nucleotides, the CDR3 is TGTGCCAGTAGTGCCCCGGGAAATTCACCCCTCCACTTT.

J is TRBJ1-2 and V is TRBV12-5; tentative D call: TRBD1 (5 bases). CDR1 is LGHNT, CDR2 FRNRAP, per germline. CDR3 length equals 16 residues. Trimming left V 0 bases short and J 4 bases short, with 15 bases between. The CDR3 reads CASGLVRGGRRYGYTF. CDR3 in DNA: TGTGCTAGTGGTTTGGTACGGGGGGGGAGACGCTATGGCTACACCTTC.

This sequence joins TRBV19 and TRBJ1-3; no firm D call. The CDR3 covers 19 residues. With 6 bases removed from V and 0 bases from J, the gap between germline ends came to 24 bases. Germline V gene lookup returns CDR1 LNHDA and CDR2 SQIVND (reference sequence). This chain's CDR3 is CASSLDPDGYSSSGNTIYF. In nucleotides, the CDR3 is TGTGCCAGTAGCTTAGATCCTGATGGTTACTCAAGCTCTGGAAACACCATATATTTT.

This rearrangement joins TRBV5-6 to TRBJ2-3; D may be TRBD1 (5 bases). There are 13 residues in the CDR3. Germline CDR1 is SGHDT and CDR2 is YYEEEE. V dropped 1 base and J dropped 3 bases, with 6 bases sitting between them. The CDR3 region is CASSLKGTDTQYF. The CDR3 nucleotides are TGTGCCAGCAGCTTGAAGGGGACAGATACGCAGTATTTT.

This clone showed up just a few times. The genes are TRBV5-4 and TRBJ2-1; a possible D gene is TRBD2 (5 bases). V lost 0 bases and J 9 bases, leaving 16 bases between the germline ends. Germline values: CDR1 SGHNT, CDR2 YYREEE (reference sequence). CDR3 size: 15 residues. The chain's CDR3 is CASSLARTFEGEQFF. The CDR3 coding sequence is TGTGCCAGCAGCTTGGCTAGGACCTTCGAGGGTGAGCAGTTCTTC.

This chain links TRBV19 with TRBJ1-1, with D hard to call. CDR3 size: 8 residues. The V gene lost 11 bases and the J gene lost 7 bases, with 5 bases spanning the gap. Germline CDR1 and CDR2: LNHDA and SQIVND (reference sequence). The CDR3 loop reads CASGEAFF. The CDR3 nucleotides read TGTGCCTCAGGTGAAGCTTTCTTT.

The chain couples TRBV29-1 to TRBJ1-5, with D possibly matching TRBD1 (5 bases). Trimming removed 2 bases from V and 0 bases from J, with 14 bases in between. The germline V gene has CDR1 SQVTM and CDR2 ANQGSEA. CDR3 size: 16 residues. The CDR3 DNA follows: TGCAGCGTTGAATGCAGGGAAAGGAATAGCAATCAGCCCCAGCATTTT. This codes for CSVECRERNSNQPQHF. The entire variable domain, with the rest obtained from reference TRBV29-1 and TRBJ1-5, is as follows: SAVISQKPSRDICQRGTSLTIQCQVDSQVTMMFWYRQQPGQSLTLIATANQGSEATYESGFVIDKFPISRPNLTFSTLTVSNMSPEDSSIYLCSVECRERNSNQPQHFGDGTRLSIL.